This T cell receptor beta chain was identified in a study of cytomegalovirus exposure and HLA in healthy donors (dated by TCRdb to about 2017). In terms of the full investigation: According to an earlier analysis of 587 of the donors, about 179 million T cells yielded 117 million unique TCR beta sequences and approximately 300 Gb of sequence data. An early release that covered 500 to 800 HLA-typed donors contained approximately 300 gigabases of sequencing data and 65 million to 100 million unique TCR sequences. Among the roughly 380 genotyped donors, approximately 81% belonged to the genetic ancestry cluster associated with self-reported Caucasian donors. The study was designed to test whether signatures of past pathogen exposure could be identified by cataloging public T cell receptors. Using immunosequencing, the study profiled T cell repertoires from fewer than 850 subjects and related those repertoires to cytomegalovirus serostatus. Along with the approximately 650-subject first cohort, a separate validation cohort of over a hundred different subjects was used. To predict cytomegalovirus infection status, the study brought together high-throughput TCR immunosequencing, statistical association of individual TCRs with disease status, and machine learning. To study patterns of TCR occurrence, a later analysis re-analyzed previously published TCR beta repertoires from around 670 donors and added high-resolution HLA genotyping. Rather than drawing on any new phenotypic data, the later analysis identified candidate immune exposures from TCR beta sequences and the way those sequences occurred across donors. In an earlier analysis of roughly 540 of the donors, high-throughput TCR beta sequencing was used to judge whether each TCR beta V gene segment behaved as functional or pseudogenic. Donor age, sex, ethnicity and CMV serostatus were compiled alongside the repertoire data. In a later genetic analysis, genome-wide SNP genotypes for about three fifths of the roughly 670 donors were used, and that subset was treated as a discovery cohort. All discovery cohort repertoires had been generated using a single sequencing platform. Both class I and class II loci were covered by HLA typing, at four-digit resolution. Typing coverage differed by locus: A, B, C, DRB1 and DQB1 were typed in roughly 629-630 donors, DQA1 in 500 to 550, DPA1 in 600 to 610, and DPB1 in 472. Roughly five DR-DQ haplotypes were treated as single units for association and clustering because of strong linkage in the cohort. Among some 410 genotyped donors of the cohort, an average of around 250,000 unique TCR beta nucleotide sequences was sequenced per donor, of which roughly 18% were non-productive.

V loses 4 bases at its end and J loses 6 bases; junction bases beyond the gene matches: 3. Reading the germline V gene gives CDR1 SGHTA and CDR2 FQGNSA. The CDR3 spans 14 residues, from the cysteine through the phenylalanine. Only the CDR3 region is kept as DNA, spanning 42 bases read in frame from base 1. The library was prepared using the immunoSEQ multiplex PCR assay. For the multiplex PCR, a mixture combining 60 forward primers for TCR Vbeta segments and 13 reverse primers for TCR Jbeta segments was used. A multiplex PCR assay on genomic DNA amplified the CDR3 region of rearranged TCR beta genes. Amplified TCR beta libraries were sequenced as 87-base-pair reads on the Illumina HiSeq System. Per the source publication's procedure: A later analysis tallied around 87 million unique TCR beta chains across the 550 to 850 repertoires, and some 10 million of those chains were shared by two or more donors. A nearest-neighbor algorithm error-corrected the raw reads and collapsed the reads into unique sequences, merging closely related sequences to remove PCR and sequencing errors. CDR3 sequences were aligned to IMGT reference sequences to assign V, D and J gene segments. For a sequence to be retained, a match of at least six nucleotides to both a V gene segment and a J gene segment was required. Rearrangements were classified as productive when the CDR3 lacked stop codons and remained in frame with V and J, and all other rearrangements were classified as non-productive. CDR3 was defined according to IMGT convention as the region running from the second conserved V-encoded cysteine to the conserved J-encoded phenylalanine. The earlier analysis of 450 to 750 of the donors excluded any sequence lacking an unambiguous match to a single V gene segment. In an earlier analysis of 500 to 750 of the donors, V segments were called functional above 56.7% productive rearrangements and were called segregating when the between-donor standard deviation exceeded 5%. A statistical classification framework was built to diagnose cytomegalovirus status from the catalog of TCR beta chain sequences. In a later analysis, TCR nucleotide sequences were compared against IMGT/GENE-DB human TR gene sequences so that V and J genes could be assigned. A later analysis assigned CDR3 sequences and most-parsimonious VDJ recombination scenarios with the TCRdist pipeline. In a later analysis, every TCR beta chain was defined by the combination of its CDR3 amino acid sequence and its V-gene family, and reads without a unique V-gene family were dropped. In a later analysis, 450 to 600 highly shared, low-generation-probability nucleotide sequences were removed to address suspected cross-contamination and a sequencing artifact. In a later analysis, a clonal expansion index for each public chain was calculated from normalized within-repertoire ranks of inferred template counts. Generation probabilities in a later analysis came from a VDJ recombination model fitted to out-of-frame rearrangements, and those results were checked against IGoR. Hypergeometric tests were used in a later analysis to score TCR-TCR, TCR-HLA and TCR-CMV co-occurrence, with a repertoire-size bias correction applied to the TCR pairs. In a later analysis, false discovery rates were estimated by permuting HLA or CMV assignments 20 times. In a later analysis, co-occurring TCRs were grouped using DBSCAN, with TCRdist sequence similarity added in when clustering inside HLA-allele-positive subsets. Co-occurrence clustering excluded repertoires with fewer than 30,000 or more than 120,000 public chains, plus five with anomalous nucleotide sharing. TCRdb limited this immuneACCESS table to in-frame rearrangements with V and J called. A share of clones is missing; checked studies link under half to unresolved V genes, and the rest is unexplained. That table supplies the V and J calls and clone size; D and trimming were determined from the DNA. The sample's own table lists some 30,000 clones. The ten biggest clones cover approximately 4.8% of the sample.

As for this clone: Which antigen it targets is not known.

What the research found in general, with its limitations: Sequencing depth was assumed to be roughly uniform across donors in the presence/absence analyses, though that assumption may not hold. Because counts were too low, about 18 rarely observed V segments, including chromosome 9 orphons, were excluded from the earlier analysis of some 540 of the donors. Because HLA typing was unavailable for some donors at each locus, only the typed subset was used in association tests. For the cohort, immune exposure information was limited to CMV serostatus. Several of the top co-occurrence clusters appeared to be linked to parvovirus B19, influenza, CMV and Epstein-Barr virus, according to a later analysis. At a false discovery rate of 0.05, a later analysis linked under 20,000 TCR beta sequences to specific HLA alleles. A later genetic analysis associated a missense DCLRE1C variant with V-gene and J-gene trimming of TCR beta chains, and an independent cohort replicated the association. In an earlier analysis of approximately 590 of the donors, most TCR beta V segments were observed in productive rearrangements about 87% or about 30% of the time, broadly matching IMGT annotations. Strong co-occurrence of HLA alleles, especially DR and DQ, made assigning TCR associations to individual alleles difficult. The sequencing pipeline was judged likely to have produced a cluster of highly shared sequence variants as a technical artifact. A later genetic analysis reported fewer N-insertions in productive TCRs among donors in an Asian-associated ancestry cluster than the approximately 700-donor mean. According to the authors, the approach could potentially be generalized to other disease states and immunological phenotypes. Linkage disequilibrium might explain the correlated functional status among segregating V segments, but an unknown experimental factor could not be ruled out. A further reported finding was that TCR beta sequences accurately predicted the HLA-A and HLA-B alleles for most subjects in the first cohort. According to a later analysis, TCR association rates differed among HLA loci, with DRB1 alleles showing the most associated TCRs and HLA-C alleles showing the fewest. Some IMGT-functional V segments, including TRBV6-2 and TRBV6-3, could not be told apart with the 87-base-pair reads, so those segments were excluded. In this cohort, only TCR beta chains were sequenced, and detectable features were limited by the absence of alpha or paired-chain data. Cytomegalovirus status was reported to be diagnosed by the classifier with high specificity and sensitivity in both the original and validation cohorts. Compared with equally common non-associated chains, HLA-associated TCR beta chains in a later analysis were more clonally expanded and had lower generation probabilities. The study listed approximately 150 TCR beta chains as associated with cytomegalovirus. In vitro tests confirmed that three of the cytomegalovirus-associated TCR beta chains recognize cytomegalovirus antigens. Across donors, most TCR sequences were observed very rarely, whereas some public TCRs were present in many individuals. According to a later analysis, most CMV-associated TCR beta chains appeared to be HLA-restricted, and the HLA associations seemed to be driven largely by CMV exposure.

The cohort comprised some 700 healthy bone marrow donors. Cohort members were all nominally healthy when sampled, although unrecorded immune exposures were likely present. The donor was CMV seronegative and was included in the group of a few hundred seronegative cohort members. Each donor provided a peripheral blood sample, and peripheral blood mononuclear cells were used for TCR beta sequencing. Genomic DNA was extracted from the blood cell samples with the Qiagen DNeasy Blood Extraction Kit. This receptor was obtained from a female donor in good health and CMV-seronegative. Sequences were obtained from PBMCs. Recombination connected TRBV7-2 to TRBJ1-6; the junction holds 7 bases that match TRBD1. The CDR3 here reads CASSSGQSNSPLHF. The sequenced DNA is TGTGCCAGCAGCTCGGGACAGTCTAATTCACCCCTCCACTTT.